This T cell receptor (beta chain) was obtained from a study of T cell repertoires in cytomegalovirus infection. This CDR3 contains 15 residues. Deletions cut 6 bases from V and 6 bases from J, with 21 bases between. CDR1 is DFQATT, CDR2 SNEGSKA, per germline (reference sequence). This clonotype was seen a few times. Its antigen is as yet unknown. TCRdb recomputed calls from the reads with MiXCR, one row per CDR3 protein. The profile covers hundreds of thousands of distinct CDR3 sequences, with around a third appearing a single time and 11% to 15% taken by the ten largest. Study-level points and caveats: HLA-C-restricted, CMV-specific TCR beta clonotypes were dominant ex vivo.

The chain couples TRBV20-1 to TRBJ1-5, with D tentatively TRBD1 (5 bases). Sample: cultured CD8+ T cells from PBMCs, taken from culture after CMV antigen stimulation. The source of this sequence is a human donor in good health (CMV status not recorded). Some clones in this sample may be carry-over from other donors' samples. The CDR3 loop reads CSATRLGVSGQPQHF. CDR3 coding DNA: TGCAGTGCCACTAGATTAGGGGTGAGTGGTCAGCCCCAGCATTTT.